The next 26 T cell receptor beta chains were all read from a single sample in a study of beta chain features in type 1 diabetes (dated by TCRdb to the late 2010s). On the study overall, not on this receptor specifically: Type 1 diabetes patients showed a moderate but significant shortening of TCRB CDR3 length in all four CD4+ subsets.

These TCRs are of unknown antigen specificity. Libraries were prepared through the immunoSEQ multiplex PCR assay. The entire amount of isolated RNA was reverse transcribed using the High Capacity cDNA Reverse Transcription Kit, so the sequenced TCRB transcripts were expressed ones. TCRdb retrieved this table from immuneACCESS and kept in-frame rearrangements only. Not all clones are present; in checked studies, unresolved V genes account for under half, and no reason is known for the remainder. Recorded for this sample are roughly 290,000 clones; about 15% of them occurred a single time. 0.015% to 0.017% of the sample is held by the ten biggest clonotypes. The sample was naive CD4+ T cells from blood. The cell subset or site tag for this specimen amounts to: true naive CD4+ T cells. The receptors stem from a man aged 18 to 35 with type 1 diabetes.

This clone has a handful of counts. This chain uses TRBV4-3 with TRBJ1-4; D gene uncertain. The CDR3 sequence is 13 residues long. Trimming pared 1 base from V and 8 bases from J, leaving 8 bases between. Germline lookup yields CDR1 LGHNA and CDR2 YSLEER. The CDR3 DNA reads TGCGCCAGCAGCCAAGGGCTGGGCGAAAAACTGTTTTTT. It specifies CASSQGLGEKLFF.

CDR3 DNA sequence: TGTGCCAGCAGTTACTCGAGGTATCGCTATGGCTACACCTTC. Its protein is CASSYSRYRYGYTF. This sequence joins TRBV6-5 and TRBJ1-2; D is unresolved. The CDR3 loop spans 14 amino acids. CDR1 is MNHEY and CDR2 is SVGAGI in the germline V gene. Trimming shortened V by 0 bases and J by 4 bases, and 9 bases separated the two germline ends.

This clone was observed a few times. V usage is TRBV30 and J usage is TRBJ1-5; 8 positions agree with TRBD1. The CDR3 sequence is 13 residues long. After removal of 8 bases from V and 1 base from J, the junction contained 4 bases not matched to a gene. CDR1 GTSNPN and CDR2 SVGIG come from the germline V gene (reference sequence). CDR3: CATGQGSNQPQHF. The CDR3 DNA sequence: TGTGCCACCGGACAGGGCAGCAATCAGCCCCAGCATTTT. Full variable domain (missing parts from reference TRBV30 and TRBJ1-5): SQTIHQWPATLVQPVGSPLSLECTVEGTSNPNLYWYRQAAGRGLQLLFYSVGIGQISSEVPQNLSASRPQDRQFILSSKKLLLSDSGFYLCATGQGSNQPQHFGDGTRLSIL.

The rearrangement links TRBV5-1 to TRBJ2-3; maybe TRBD1 (5 bases). V lost 3 bases and J 0 bases, leaving 11 bases between the germline ends. Looked up from germline, CDR1 is SGHRS and CDR2 is YFSETQ. The CDR3 extends over 15 amino acids. The CDR3 DNA reads as TGCGCCAGCAGCTCAGGGCGCACTAGCACAGATACGCAGTATTTT. Its translation is CASSSGRTSTDTQYF.

The chain uses TRBV18 and TRBJ2-7, with 10 bases matching TRBD1. J was trimmed by 2 bases and V by 2 bases; bases with no gene match: 6. Germline V gene data show CDR1 as KGHSH and CDR2 as LQKENI. The CDR3 consists of 16 residues. CDR3 sequence reads: CASSPNSGTGAYEQYF. The CDR3 DNA reads TGTGCCAGCTCACCAAACTCCGGGACAGGGGCCTACGAGCAGTACTTC.

CDR3 sequence reads: CASSQLDSSIGNTIYF. The CDR3, as DNA: TGCGCCAGCAGTCAATTGGACAGCTCCATTGGAAACACCATATATTTT. The rearrangement uses TRBV23-1 and TRBJ1-3, with D tentatively TRBD1 (6 bases). TRBV23-1 is an ORF for which the function is uncertain. The CDR3 loop spans 16 amino acids. Trimming left V 1 base short and J 3 bases short, with 13 bases between.

The CDR3 loop reads CASSRLAAQETQYF. Written as DNA, the CDR3 is TGTGCCAGCTCAAGACTAGCGGCCCAAGAGACCCAGTACTTC. The rearrangement links TRBV18 to TRBJ2-5; TRBD2 matches at 9 bases. The germline gives CDR1 KGHSH, CDR2 LQKENI. The CDR3 has 14 amino acids. J lost 1 base, V lost 5 bases, and 2 bases had no gene match.

This clone was detected a few times. The rearrangement links TRBV27 to TRBJ2-6, with D uncertain. The V gene's germline CDR1 is MNHEY and CDR2 SMNVEV (reference sequence). The CDR3 consists of 14 residues. V shed 5 bases and J shed 0 bases, with 5 bases lying between them. CDR3 protein: CASSQISGANVLTF. In DNA form, the CDR3 reads TGTGCCAGCAGTCAGATCTCTGGGGCCAACGTCCTGACTTTC.

This clone was found a few times. In the same sample, other DNA sequences code for this CDR3. This chain uses TRBV30 with TRBJ2-3; D uncertain. Germline V gives CDR1 GTSNPN, CDR2 SVGIG (reference sequence). The CDR3 totals 12 residues. Trimming shortened V by 2 bases and J by 0 bases, and 3 bases separated the two germline ends. CDR3 protein: CAWSQSTDTQYF. CDR3 sequence (DNA): TGTGCCTGGAGTCAGAGCACAGATACGCAGTATTTT.

The chain recombines TRBV4-3 with TRBJ2-7, with 10 nucleotides matching TRBD1. V was clipped by 0 bases and J by 7 bases; unmatched bases: 9. The length of the CDR3 is 16 residues. Germline CDR1 reads LGHNA; CDR2 reads YSLEER. The CDR3: CASSQDFPGQGREQYF. In nucleotides, the CDR3 is TGCGCCAGCAGCCAAGATTTTCCGGGACAGGGGCGGGAGCAGTACTTC.

This clone came up once. The genes are TRBV6-1 and TRBJ1-5, with 7 bases aligning to TRBD1. CDR3 length: 15 residues. From germline, CDR1 is MNHNS and CDR2 SASEGT. With V trimmed by 7 bases and J by 5 bases, 11 bases remained unmatched. This CDR3 reads CASTPDRVSYQPQHF. The CDR3 DNA follows: TGTGCCAGCACCCCCGACAGGGTCTCTTATCAGCCCCAGCATTTT.

This chain uses TRBV5-4 with TRBJ2-3; D gene unclear. Germline V gene sequence: CDR1 SGHNT, CDR2 YYREEE (reference sequence). This CDR3 has 11 residues. V lost 1 base and J 5 bases, leaving 2 bases between the germline ends. DNA for the CDR3: TGTGCCAGCAGCTTGCGAGATACGCAGTATTTT. Amino acid sequence: CASSLRDTQYF.

The V gene is TRBV28, the J gene TRBJ2-3; 7 bases agree with TRBD1. The germline V gene has CDR1 MDHEN and CDR2 SYDVKM. CDR3 length: 15 residues. Trimming took 6 bases from V and 1 from J; bases not matched to a gene: 7. The CDR3 DNA follows: TGTGCCAGCAGCTACGGACAGGAGGGCACAGATACGCAGTATTTT. This encodes CASSYGQEGTDTQYF.

This clone was counted between two and nine times. The chain has TRBV5-4 and TRBJ2-1, with 10 bases matching TRBD1. Germline V gives CDR1 SGHNT, CDR2 YYREEE (reference sequence). V was pared by 6 bases and J by 7 bases, with 10 bases of the junction left unmatched. The CDR3 is 15 residues long. The CDR3 DNA follows: TGTGCCAGCAACGCCCGGGACAGGGGACGGAATGAGCAGTTCTTC. Translated, it gives CASNARDRGRNEQFF.

There are a few counts of this clone. The chain uses TRBV9 and TRBJ2-5, with 10 bases that match TRBD2. Germline values: CDR1 SGDLS, CDR2 YYNGEE. This CDR3 spans 18 amino acids. V lost 0 bases and J lost 1; bases outside the gene matches: 9. In nucleotides, the CDR3 is TGTGCCAGCAGCGTAGGGGTAGCGGGGGGTCCTACCCAAGAGACCCAGTACTTC. This translates into CASSVGVAGGPTQETQYF.

A few counts support this clone. The chain carries TRBV5-4 and TRBJ2-2; 12 bases map to TRBD2. CDR1 is SGHNT and CDR2 is YYREEE in the germline V gene (reference sequence). There are 15 residues in the CDR3. V lost 4 bases to trimming and J lost 4 bases; unmatched junction nucleotides: 2. CDR3 loop: CASSMGLAGTGELFF. The CDR3, as DNA: TGTGCCAGCAGCATGGGACTAGCGGGCACCGGGGAGCTGTTTTTT.

In its sample, this clone was seen a few times. The chain combines TRBV10-3 with TRBJ2-7; 7 bases align to TRBD2. Germline CDR1 ENHRY, CDR2 SYGVKD. The CDR3 has 14 amino acids. V lost 4 bases, J lost 3 bases, and 6 bases stayed unmatched. In nucleotides, the CDR3 is TGTGCCATCAGTGGGGCGGGAGCAGGCTACGAGCAGTACTTC. It specifies CAISGAGAGYEQYF.

This clone was recorded a few times. The chain is built from TRBV9 and TRBJ2-1; TRBD2 is a possible D gene (6 bases). Deletions cut 3 bases from V and 4 bases from J, with 17 bases between. Germline lookup yields CDR1 SGDLS and CDR2 YYNGEE. The CDR3 is 16 residues long. As DNA, the CDR3 is TGTGCCAGCAGCGCCCACGTAGCGGTCCAGTACAATGAGCAGTTCTTC. The encoded protein is CASSAHVAVQYNEQFF.

The genes are TRBV7-2 and TRBJ2-7; 13 bases are a match to TRBD2. The CDR3 runs 15 residues. From germline, CDR1 is SGHTA and CDR2 FQGNSA. V was clipped by 4 bases and J by 7 bases; unmatched bases: 7. The CDR3 nucleotides are TGTGCCAGCAGCTCTCGACTAGCGGGAGGAAGAGAGCAGTACTTC. It translates to CASSSRLAGGREQYF.

In this sample, this clone turned up a few times. The CDR3 loop is CASSSQGSGGKQYF. The DNA for the CDR3 is TGTGCCAGCAGTTCACAGGGTTCCGGAGGCAAGCAGTACTTC. This rearrangement joins TRBV27 to TRBJ2-7; perhaps TRBD1 as D (6 bases). This CDR3 has 14 residues. The V gene lost 4 bases and the J gene lost 8 bases, with 18 bases spanning the gap. Germline V gene sequence: CDR1 MNHEY, CDR2 SMNVEV (reference sequence).

The chain is built from TRBV7-9 and TRBJ2-5; D perhaps matches TRBD1 (5 bases). CDR1 and CDR2 from the germline V gene are SEHNR and FQNEAQ (reference sequence). This CDR3 is 14 amino acids long. V was clipped by 5 bases and J by 7 bases, with 17 bases between them. The DNA of the CDR3 is TGTGCCAGCAGCCCCCCGGGCCACCAGGGGACCCAGTACTTC. This codes for CASSPPGHQGTQYF.

This clone was seen more than once but under ten times. This chain joins TRBV4-2 and TRBJ2-1; D gene uncertain. Germline loops: CDR1 LGHNA, CDR2 YNFKEQ. Trimming removed 1 base at V and 7 bases at J, with 14 bases between. There are 15 residues in the CDR3. DNA for the CDR3: TGTGCCAGCAGCCAAGGGTGGAGCTCGAGGAATGAGCAGTTCTTC. It codes for CASSQGWSSRNEQFF.

There are a few counts of this clone. The CDR3: CAWSFPLGTGGPLHF. Written as DNA, the CDR3 is TGTGCCTGGAGTTTCCCTCTGGGGACAGGGGGACCCCTCCACTTT. The rearrangement joins TRBV30 to TRBJ1-6, with TRBD1 identical over 11 bases. Germline trimming cut 2 bases from V and 12 bases from J; bases unmatched to any gene: 9. The germline gives CDR1 GTSNPN, CDR2 SVGIG (reference sequence). This CDR3 has 15 residues.

This clone was detected only a few times. This rearrangement joins TRBV4-1 to TRBJ2-7; 7 nucleotides align to TRBD1. The V and J ends lost 1 base and 6 bases, in that order; junction bases with no gene match: 9. CDR1 and CDR2 (germline): MGHRA, YSYEKL. The CDR3 consists of 15 residues. CDR3 amino acids: CASSQARTGPGEQYF. The DNA for the CDR3 is TGCGCCAGCAGCCAAGCTCGGACAGGTCCTGGCGAGCAGTACTTC.

This clone has a handful of counts. CDR3: CASSEWARPGYTF. CDR3 in DNA: TGTGCCAGCAGTGAATGGGCCAGACCTGGCTACACCTTC. This chain joins TRBV6-1 and TRBJ1-2, with D uncertain. V lost 2 bases and J lost 7, with 11 bases in between. The CDR3 has 13 amino acids. Per germline, CDR1 MNHNS and CDR2 SASEGT.

V and J are TRBV6-5 and TRBJ2-7, with 10 bases that match TRBD2. Looked up from germline, CDR1 is MNHEY and CDR2 is SVGAGI. This CDR3 contains 16 residues. The V and J ends lost 4 bases and 5 bases, in that order; junction bases with no gene match: 11. DNA of the CDR3: TGTGCCAGCAGTTCCGCTAGCGGGAGAGAAGGGAACGAGCAGTACTTC. Translated, it gives CASSSASGREGNEQYF.